A selection of T cell receptor beta chains follows, all from one sample in a study of STAT3 mutations in large granular lymphocyte leukemia. Only in-frame clones appear in the TCRdb table, and some are missing; sequencing was by immunoSEQ multiplex PCR. Here the sample spans roughly 31,000 clones, roughly 80% being singletons. Sequenced input: peripheral blood mononuclear cells. These TCRs come from a woman in her fifties or sixties with T-cell large granular lymphocyte leukemia. Some clones in this sample may be carry-over from other donors' samples. The CDR3 runs from the conserved cysteine through the conserved F or W. A D gene is named only where the DNA matches it firmly. Clone size is not always given. Where it is, it says once, few, many or a class for expanded clones.

TRBV5-1	TRBJ1-2	.	.	CASSSQTGTNYGYTF	TGCGCCAGCAGCTCGCAGACCGGGACCAACTATGGCTACACCTTC
TRBV29-1	TRBJ1-2	TRBD1	few	CSVDVPGGRYGYTF	TGCAGCGTTGATGTTCCAGGGGGGCGGTATGGCTACACCTTC
TRBV28	TRBJ1-2	.	.	CASSLFGTNYGYTF	TGTGCCAGCAGCCTCTTCGGGACGAACTATGGCTACACCTTC
TRBV6-5	TRBJ2-7	.	few	CASSAGRRSYEQYF	TGTGCCAGCAGTGCCGGGCGGAGATCCTACGAGCAGTACTTC
TRBV11-2	TRBJ2-1	TRBD2	.	CASSPTSGFYNEQFF	TGTGCCAGCAGCCCCACTAGCGGGTTCTACAATGAGCAGTTCTTC
TRBV27	TRBJ2-7	.	.	CASRNKQAYEQYF	TGTGCCAGCAGGAATAAACAGGCCTACGAGCAGTACTTC
TRBV5-4	TRBJ2-3	TRBD2	.	CASSLGLAGVSDTQYF	TGTGCCAGCAGCTTAGGGCTAGCGGGAGTCAGCGATACGCAGTATTTT
TRBV7-9	TRBJ1-3	.	.	CASRTDLSGNTIYF	TGTGCCAGCAGGACAGATCTCTCTGGAAACACCATATATTTT
TRBV19	TRBJ1-2	.	.	CASSPVGPRGNYGYTF	TGTGCCAGTAGTCCCGTTGGTCCCAGGGGAAACTATGGCTACACCTTC
TRBV28	TRBJ1-5	.	once	CASSFLGTASNQPQHF	TGTGCCAGCAGTTTCCTAGGGACGGCTAGCAATCAGCCCCAGCATTTT
TRBV18	TRBJ2-2	.	.	CASYKGGANTGELFF	TGTGCCAGCTACAAAGGCGGGGCGAACACCGGGGAGCTGTTTTTT
TRBV29-1	TRBJ2-4	.	.	CSVNQKNIQYF	TGCAGCGTTAACCAGAAAAACATTCAGTACTTC
TRBV30	TRBJ2-2	TRBD1	.	CAWRGQSDTGELFF	TGTGCCTGGAGGGGACAGTCCGACACCGGGGAGCTGTTTTTT
TRBV14	TRBJ1-2	.	.	CASSHLDRRGYTF	TGTGCCAGCAGCCACCTGGACCGGAGGGGCTACACCTTC
TRBV4-3	TRBJ1-1	.	.	CASSQETTGEGAFF	TGCGCCAGCAGCCAAGAAACCACGGGGGAGGGAGCTTTCTTT
TRBV28	TRBJ2-3	TRBD1	.	CASSFIGRGTDTQYF	TGTGCCAGCAGTTTTATCGGCAGGGGGACAGATACGCAGTATTTT
TRBV6-1	TRBJ1-5	.	.	CASSERGRQPQHF	TGTGCCAGCAGTGAACGGGGGAGACAGCCCCAGCATTTT
TRBV7-9	TRBJ2-2	.	.	CASSSGHSATGELFF	TGTGCCAGCAGCTCGGGACACTCGGCCACCGGGGAGCTGTTTTTT
TRBV5-1	TRBJ1-3	.	.	CASSPGQSVSGNTIYF	TGCGCCAGCAGCCCTGGACAGTCCGTCTCTGGAAACACCATATATTTT
TRBV6-6	TRBJ2-7	.	.	CASSPQVTYEQYF	TGTGCCAGCAGCCCCCAGGTAACATACGAGCAGTACTTC
TRBV27	TRBJ1-1	.	.	CASSKYEAHTEAFF	TGTGCCAGCAGCAAGTACGAGGCACACACTGAAGCTTTCTTT
TRBV7-2	TRBJ1-2	.	.	CASSLFLPGDHGYTF	TGTGCCAGCAGCTTATTTCTCCCTGGGGATCATGGCTACACCTTC
TRBV25-1	TRBJ1-4	TRBD1	few	CASSDPVQGPFF	TGTGCCAGCAGTGATCCAGTACAGGGGCCGTTTTTT
TRBV7-9	TRBJ1-2	.	.	CASTPWTFNYGYTF	TGTGCCAGCACCCCCTGGACCTTTAACTATGGCTACACCTTC
TRBV5-1	TRBJ2-3	TRBD2	.	CASSYLGGRGSTDTQYF	TGCGCCAGCAGCTACCTGGGCGGGAGGGGAAGCACAGATACGCAGTATTTT
TRBV6-6	TRBJ2-7	.	once	CASTRDISSYEQYF	TGTGCCAGCACCCGGGACATTAGCTCCTACGAGCAGTACTTC
TRBV9	TRBJ1-5	TRBD1	.	CASSPGGGYNQPQHF	TGTGCCAGCAGCCCAGGGGGAGGGTACAATCAGCCCCAGCATTTT
TRBV5-1	TRBJ2-7	.	.	CASSPLGTPEYEQYF	TGCGCCAGCAGCCCATTGGGGACACCCGAGTACGAGCAGTACTTC
TRBV15	TRBJ1-2	.	.	CATSREALGGYTF	TGTGCCACCAGCAGGGAAGCGCTCGGGGGCTACACCTTC
TRBV18	TRBJ1-1	.	.	CASSPRAGDTEAFF	TGTGCCAGCTCACCAAGAGCAGGGGACACTGAAGCTTTCTTT
TRBV18	TRBJ2-7	TRBD1	.	CASSPPITGGNNEQYF	TGTGCCAGCTCACCACCAATCACAGGGGGTAATAACGAGCAGTACTTC
TRBV6-1	TRBJ2-3	TRBD2	.	CASKVAGVSTQYF	TGTGCCAGCAAAGTAGCGGGAGTCTCTACGCAGTATTTT
TRBV18	TRBJ2-5	.	.	CASSPEETQYF	TGTGCCAGCTCACCTGAAGAGACCCAGTACTTC
TRBV7-9	TRBJ2-5	TRBD2	.	CASSFALAGSTGETQYF	TGTGCCAGCAGCTTCGCCCTAGCGGGATCAACGGGGGAGACCCAGTACTTC
TRBV4-3	TRBJ2-1	TRBD2	.	CASSPRGGHEQFF	TGCGCCAGCAGCCCCCGGGGGGGCCATGAGCAGTTCTTC
TRBV6-6	TRBJ1-4	.	.	CASRRDGSTNEKLFF	TGTGCCAGCAGGAGGGACGGATCAACTAATGAAAAACTGTTTTTT
TRBV5-1	TRBJ2-7	.	.	CASRWGAPGSYEQYF	TGCGCCAGCAGGTGGGGCGCGCCCGGCTCCTACGAGCAGTACTTC
TRBV5-1	TRBJ2-5	TRBD2	.	CASSLTSGQETQYF	TGCGCCAGCAGCTTGACTAGCGGACAAGAGACCCAGTACTTC
TRBV7-2	TRBJ2-4	.	.	CASSLARGNIQYF	TGTGCCAGCAGCTTAGCCCGAGGCAACATTCAGTACTTC
TRBV27	TRBJ2-7	TRBD2	.	CASSLLAGAPYEQYF	TGTGCCAGCAGTCTTCTAGCGGGAGCCCCCTACGAGCAGTACTTC
TRBV5-1	TRBJ2-7	.	.	CASSFDSSSYEQYF	TGCGCCAGCAGCTTTGACAGTTCCTCCTACGAGCAGTACTTC
TRBV2	TRBJ2-3	.	few	CASSHPRTFPEVDTQYF	TGTGCCAGCAGCCATCCTAGGACTTTCCCAGAGGTGGATACGCAGTATTTT
TRBV5-6	TRBJ2-7	TRBD2	.	CASSSGLAGLYEQYF	TGTGCCAGCAGCTCAGGACTAGCGGGCCTCTACGAGCAGTACTTC
TRBV7-9	TRBJ2-5	.	.	CASSLVARAQETQYF	TGTGCCAGCAGCTTAGTCGCCAGGGCCCAAGAGACCCAGTACTTC
TRBV2	TRBJ1-1	.	.	CASKQGVITEAFF	TGTGCCAGCAAACAAGGGGTCATTACTGAAGCTTTCTTT
TRBV28	TRBJ1-2	TRBD1	.	CASSSGGPETNYGYTF	TGTGCCAGCAGTTCAGGGGGCCCTGAAACTAACTATGGCTACACCTTC
TRBV5-1	TRBJ2-1	.	.	CASSLGAASYNEQFF	TGCGCCAGCAGCTTAGGAGCGGCCTCCTACAATGAGCAGTTCTTC
TRBV5-1	TRBJ1-2	.	few	CASSDGDYGYTF	TGCGCCAGCTCGGACGGAGACTATGGCTACACCTTC
TRBV7-2	TRBJ1-4	TRBD1	.	CASSLVPGGPEKLFF	TGTGCCAGCAGCTTAGTTCCAGGGGGCCCTGAAAAACTGTTTTTT
TRBV20-1	TRBJ1-2	.	.	CSVGEDTF	TGCAGTGTGGGAGAAGACACCTTC
TRBV28	TRBJ2-3	.	once	CASSLVSTDTQYF	TGTGCCAGCAGTTTGGTCAGCACAGATACGCAGTATTTT